The TCR beta chain under discussion was sequenced for a study of metastatic and nonmetastatic thyroid tumors (TCRdb year 2020). In terms of the full investigation: The researchers compared repertoires between peripheral blood samples and tumor or nodule tissue samples from patients with malignant or benign thyroid disease. Study-wide conclusions, independent of this receptor: In both blood and tumor samples, TCR beta diversity was reported to be significantly higher in malignant tumors than in benign nodules.

None of the patients had been given any treatment before thyroid surgery. The study retrospectively analysed patient clinical samples collected from the early 2010s to the late 2010s using T-cell receptor beta sequencing. This clone was found many times. This clone's antigen is unknown. No clone much larger than this one lies a single base away; base qualities are absent. Library preparation used PCR. The sequencer was an Illumina HiSeq 4000. High-throughput sequencing was used to profile the TCR beta-chain CDR3 region of every patient. In the paper's pipeline: The researchers built a classifier to tell apart papillary thyroid cancer patients with distant metastasis, based on CDR3 differences among clinicopathological groups. The Shannon index was used to measure repertoire diversity, and the Morisita-Horn index was used to measure how similar tumor and blood repertoires were. TCRdb trimmed the raw reads at Q25, called clones with MiXCR and kept productive beta chains. In this record, the V and J calls reflect TCRdb's handling and not the investigators' own analysis. A total of some 33,000 clones appear in this sample, 11% of them only once. Approximately 16% of the sample rests with the top ten.

The sequenced sample consisted of blood. The receptor was isolated from a female donor with papillary thyroid cancer or a benign thyroid nodule (not recorded which). Some clones in this sample may be carry-over from other donors' samples.

CDR3 sequence: CASTLTREDTQYF. The DNA reads as follows: TGTGCCAGCACTCTCACTAGGGAGGATACGCAGTATTTT. The chain employs TRBV2 and TRBJ2-3; perhaps TRBD2 is the D gene, with 5 bases matching. In the germline V gene, CDR1 corresponds to SNHLY and CDR2 to FYNNEI. Trimming removed 7 bases from V and 6 bases from J, leaving 14 bases between the germline ends. The CDR3 numbers 13 residues from cysteine through phenylalanine. The retained sequence is limited to the CDR3, 39 bases, with the frame set at the first base.